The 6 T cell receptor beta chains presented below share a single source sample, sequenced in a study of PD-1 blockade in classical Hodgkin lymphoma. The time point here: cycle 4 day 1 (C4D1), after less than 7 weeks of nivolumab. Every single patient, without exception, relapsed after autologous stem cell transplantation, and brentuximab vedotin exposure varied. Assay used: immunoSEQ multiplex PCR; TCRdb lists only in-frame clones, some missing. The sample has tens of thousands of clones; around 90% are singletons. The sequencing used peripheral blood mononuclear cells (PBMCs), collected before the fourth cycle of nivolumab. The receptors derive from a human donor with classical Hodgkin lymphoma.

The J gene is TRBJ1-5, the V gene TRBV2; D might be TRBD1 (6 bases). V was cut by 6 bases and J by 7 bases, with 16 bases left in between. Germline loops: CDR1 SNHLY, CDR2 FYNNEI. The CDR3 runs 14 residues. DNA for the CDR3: TGTGCCAGCAGCCTGGGGGGGGCCACCCAGCCCCAGCATTTT. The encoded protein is CASSLGGATQPQHF.

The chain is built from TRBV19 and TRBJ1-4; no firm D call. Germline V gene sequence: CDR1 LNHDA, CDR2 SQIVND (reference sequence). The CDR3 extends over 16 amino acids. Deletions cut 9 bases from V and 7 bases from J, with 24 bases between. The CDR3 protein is CASRFRDGLGGEKLFF. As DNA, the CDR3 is TGTGCCAGCAGATTCCGGGATGGGTTGGGTGGTGAAAAACTGTTTTTT. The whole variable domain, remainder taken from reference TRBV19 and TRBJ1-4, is DGGITQSPKYLFRKEGQNVTLSCEQNLNHDAMYWYRQDPGQGLRLIYYSQIVNDFQKGDIAEGYSVSREKKESFPLTVTSAQKNPTAFYLCASRFRDGLGGEKLFFGSGTQLSVL.

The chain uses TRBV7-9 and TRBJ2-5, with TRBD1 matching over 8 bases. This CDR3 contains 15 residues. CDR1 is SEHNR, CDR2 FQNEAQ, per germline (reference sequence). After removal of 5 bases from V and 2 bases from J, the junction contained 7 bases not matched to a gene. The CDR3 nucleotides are TGTGCCAGCAGCGTAAACAGACAGGGGCAAGAGACCCAGTACTTC. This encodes CASSVNRQGQETQYF.

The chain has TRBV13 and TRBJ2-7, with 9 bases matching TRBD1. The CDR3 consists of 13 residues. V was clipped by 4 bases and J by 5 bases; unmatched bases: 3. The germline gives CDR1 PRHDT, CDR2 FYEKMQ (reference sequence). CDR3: CASSSRTGDEQYF. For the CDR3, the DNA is TGTGCCAGCAGCTCCCGGACAGGGGACGAGCAGTACTTC. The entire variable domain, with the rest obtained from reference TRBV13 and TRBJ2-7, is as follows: AAGVIQSPRHLIKEKRETATLKCYPIPRHDTVYWYQQGPGQDPQFLISFYEKMQSDKGSIPDRFSAQQFSDYHSELNMSSLELGDSALYFCASSSRTGDEQYFGPGTRLTVT.

CDR3 residues: CASSLGGWNTEAFF. CDR3 sequence (DNA): TGTGCCAGCAGCTTAGGAGGTTGGAACACTGAAGCTTTCTTT. The gene calls are TRBV7-9 and TRBJ1-1; D is undetermined. This CDR3 has 14 residues. The germline V gene encodes CDR1 SEHNR and CDR2 FQNEAQ (reference sequence). V lost 1 base to trimming and J lost 1 base, with 7 bases between them.

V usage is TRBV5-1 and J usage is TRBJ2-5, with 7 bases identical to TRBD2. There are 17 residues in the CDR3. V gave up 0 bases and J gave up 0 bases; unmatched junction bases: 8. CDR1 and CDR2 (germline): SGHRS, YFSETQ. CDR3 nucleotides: TGCGCCAGCAGCTTGGAGGGACTACGATCGTACCAAGAGACCCAGTACTTC. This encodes CASSLEGLRSYQETQYF.